The 21 T cell receptor beta chains below all came from one sample that was sequenced in a study of T cell responses to AZD1222 COVID-19 vaccine. Repertoires were generated with immunoSEQ multiplex PCR, while TCRdb's copy carries only in-frame clones and drops some. This sample yields over 100,000 clones, of which 91% are seen a single time; around 7% belongs to the top ten. The material sequenced was peripheral blood, taken on day 0 of AZD1222 vaccination. The source is an adult in good health.

The rearrangement links TRBV5-1 to TRBJ2-3; 7 bases map to TRBD1. Germline CDR1 SGHRS, CDR2 YFSETQ. With 4 bases clipped from V and 4 bases from J, the junction kept 12 bases outside the gene matches. This CDR3 has 16 amino acids. CDR3 sequence (DNA): TGCGCCAGCAGCGCCCCCTCGACAGGGCGGGCAGATACGCAGTATTTT. As protein: CASSAPSTGRADTQYF. Looking up the rest from reference TRBV5-1 and TRBJ2-3 gives the full variable domain: KAGVTQTPRYLIKTRGQQVTLSCSPISGHRSVSWYQQTPGQGLQFLFEYFSETQRNKGNFPGRFSGRQFSNSRSEMNVSTLELGDSALYLCASSAPSTGRADTQYFGPGTRLTVL.

The chain couples TRBV29-1 to TRBJ1-1; 9 nucleotides match TRBD1. The germline CDR1 and CDR2 sequences are SQVTM and ANQGSEA. Trimming took 7 bases from V and 6 from J; bases not matched to a gene: 9. The length of the CDR3 is 13 residues. The CDR3 nucleotides read TGCAGCGGACGACAGGGGGGGTCTCCTGAAGCTTTCTTT. This codes for CSGRQGGSPEAFF.

The chain has TRBV2 and TRBJ1-1; 12 positions agree with TRBD1. The germline V gene has CDR1 SNHLY and CDR2 FYNNEI. The CDR3 is 18 residues long. With V trimmed by 7 bases and J by 4 bases, 16 bases remained unmatched. This chain's CDR3 is CASTYSPGQGARATEAFF. In DNA, the CDR3 is TGTGCCAGCACCTACAGTCCGGGACAGGGGGCGCGGGCCACTGAAGCTTTCTTT.

This chain uses TRBV12-3 or TRBV12-4 with TRBJ2-2; D ambiguous. With 4 bases removed from V and 6 bases from J, the gap between germline ends came to 6 bases. This CDR3 spans 12 amino acids. The CDR3 coding sequence is TGTGCCAGCAGTTGGGCGGCCGGGGAGCTGTTTTTT. This encodes CASSWAAGELFF.

The chain employs TRBV13 and TRBJ2-7; tentative D call: TRBD1 (6 bases). The V end was cut by 5 bases, the J end by 3 bases, with 23 bases between. This CDR3 is 17 amino acids long. CDR1 and CDR2 (germline): PRHDT, FYEKMQ (reference sequence). The CDR3 is CASSPSRGRTESYEQYF. The DNA for the CDR3 is TGTGCCAGCAGCCCCAGCCGCGGACGGACAGAGAGCTACGAGCAGTACTTC.

CDR3 DNA: TGTGCCAGCAGCGGGGAATGGGCGGGTCCTGATACGCAGTATTTT. Its translation: CASSGEWAGPDTQYF. The chain has TRBV9 and TRBJ2-3; tentative D call: TRBD2 (5 bases). The CDR3 consists of 15 residues. Trimming took off 3 bases at V and 6 bases at J, with 17 bases between the two ends. The germline CDR1 and CDR2 sequences are SGDLS and YYNGEE.

This sequence joins TRBV5-1 and TRBJ1-3; D gene unclear. This CDR3 contains 13 residues. With 5 bases removed from V and 0 bases from J, the gap between germline ends came to 6 bases. The germline V gene has CDR1 SGHRS and CDR2 YFSETQ. The CDR3 sequence is CASRQSSGNTIYF. CDR3 nucleotide sequence: TGCGCCAGCAGACAGAGCTCTGGAAACACCATATATTTT.

The CDR3 loop is CASSVDGPNTEAFF. CDR3 coding DNA: TGTGCCAGCAGCGTAGATGGCCCCAACACTGAAGCTTTCTTT. The chain carries TRBV7-9 and TRBJ1-1; no clear D gene. The CDR3 consists of 14 residues. Deletions cut 5 bases from V and 2 bases from J, with 12 bases between. The V gene's germline CDR1 is SEHNR and CDR2 FQNEAQ (reference sequence).

The V gene is TRBV10-3, the J gene TRBJ1-6; D perhaps matches TRBD1 (5 bases). The ends were cut back, 5 bases at V and 10 bases at J, with 18 bases in the middle. Germline loops: CDR1 ENHRY, CDR2 SYGVKD. The CDR3 length is 15 residues. CDR3 sequence reads: CAISTAGQRESPLHF. DNA of the CDR3: TGTGCCATCAGTACCGCAGGGCAGAGAGAGTCACCCCTCCACTTT.

This chain joins TRBV7-2 and TRBJ1-5; D unresolved. V was trimmed by 1 base and J by 0 bases, leaving 7 bases between them. Germline CDR1 reads SGHTA; CDR2 reads FQGNSA. CDR3 size: 15 residues. CDR3 loop: CASSLDQSSNQPQHF. Written as DNA, the CDR3 is TGTGCCAGCAGCTTAGATCAGTCTAGCAATCAGCCCCAGCATTTT.

The chain recombines TRBV6-4 with TRBJ1-2, with 10 positions matching TRBD1. V dropped 5 bases and J dropped 6; count of bases not matched to a gene: 6. The length of the CDR3 is 14 residues. The V gene's germline CDR1 is MRHNA and CDR2 SNTAGT. Here the CDR3 reads CASSKTGGADGYTF. As DNA, the CDR3 is TGTGCCAGCAGTAAGACAGGGGGCGCAGATGGCTACACCTTC.

CDR3 sequence reads: CASSSQAGGGYTIYF. In DNA form, the CDR3 reads TGTGCCAGCAGTTCACAGGCAGGGGGCGGATACACCATATATTTT. The V and J genes are TRBV27 and TRBJ1-3, with TRBD1 matching 8 bases. There are 15 residues in the CDR3. The V gene's germline CDR1 is MNHEY and CDR2 SMNVEV (reference sequence). After removal of 4 bases from V and 8 bases from J, the junction contained 10 bases not matched to a gene.

This sequence joins TRBV12-3 or TRBV12-4 and TRBJ1-1; 8 bases map to TRBD1. The V and J ends lost 5 bases and 4 bases, in that order; junction bases with no gene match: 3. There are 13 residues in the CDR3. CDR3 in DNA: TGTGCCAGCAGTCCACAGGGGGGCACTGAAGCTTTCTTT. Translated, it gives CASSPQGGTEAFF.

This chain connects TRBV29-1 to TRBJ2-7; 12 bases map to TRBD1. CDR1 and CDR2 (germline): SQVTM, ANQGSEA. With 7 bases clipped from V and 6 bases from J, the junction kept 4 bases outside the gene matches. The CDR3 covers 12 residues. CDR3 sequence: CSGGQGAGEQYF. CDR3 bases: TGCAGCGGGGGACAGGGGGCGGGCGAGCAGTACTTC.

V is TRBV6-6 and J is TRBJ1-1; TRBD1 aligns across 7 bases. The J segment lost 7 bases and the V segment lost 5 bases, leaving 19 bases of the junction unmatched. Looked up from germline, CDR1 is MNHNY and CDR2 is SVGAGI (reference sequence). This CDR3 is 17 amino acids long. CDR3 protein: CASSRLRRQGIGGEAFF. Written as DNA, the CDR3 is TGTGCCAGCAGTCGCCTACGCAGACAGGGAATAGGGGGTGAAGCTTTCTTT.

There are a few counts of this clone. The chain uses TRBV4-1 and TRBJ2-5, with unresolved D. The germline V and J ends were trimmed by 0 bases and 2 bases, with 10 bases remaining between them. This CDR3 has 15 residues. Germline CDR1 reads MGHRA; CDR2 reads YSYEKL. The DNA of the CDR3 is TGCGCCAGCAGCCAAGATCTGGGTGGGCAAGAGACCCAGTACTTC. Amino acids: CASSQDLGGQETQYF.

This chain uses TRBV5-6 with TRBJ1-2; maybe TRBD1 (5 bases). CDR1 and CDR2 (germline): SGHDT, YYEEEE. V lost 2 bases to trimming and J lost 3 bases, with 11 bases between them. This CDR3 is 14 amino acids long. The CDR3 is CASSFGTAYYGYTF. The DNA for the CDR3 is TGTGCCAGCAGCTTCGGGACCGCCTACTATGGCTACACCTTC.

The chain couples TRBV7-2 to TRBJ2-3, with a possible D match to TRBD1 (6 bases). Germline loops: CDR1 SGHTA, CDR2 FQGNSA. Trimming removed 3 bases from V and 0 bases from J, with 7 bases in between. The CDR3 is 14 residues long. This CDR3 reads CASSFDRSTDTQYF. The CDR3 DNA sequence: TGTGCCAGCAGCTTTGACAGGAGCACAGATACGCAGTATTTT.

The genes are TRBV6-5 and TRBJ1-1, with D possibly TRBD1 on 6 matching bases. Germline CDR1 MNHEY, CDR2 SVGAGI. The CDR3 has 13 residues. Trimming stripped 8 bases from V and 4 bases from J, with 14 bases between. CDR3 amino acids: CASSSGGVTEAFF. CDR3 coding DNA: TGTGCCAGCTCGTCTGGGGGCGTCACTGAAGCTTTCTTT.

The chain combines TRBV20-1 with TRBJ2-7; D remains unclear. Trimming shortened V by 5 bases and J by 4 bases, and 9 bases separated the two germline ends. Germline assignment: CDR1 DFQATT and CDR2 SNEGSKA (reference sequence). This CDR3 spans 11 amino acids. The CDR3 coding sequence is TGCAGTGCTGGCGAGGCGTACGAGCAGTACTTC. It codes for CSAGEAYEQYF.

The chain employs TRBV7-2 and TRBJ2-3, with D tentatively TRBD2 (5 bases). The CDR3 is 13 residues long. Trimming stripped 4 bases from V and 2 bases from J, with 7 bases between. Germline values: CDR1 SGHTA, CDR2 FQGNSA. CDR3: CASSSRDTDTQYF. The CDR3 DNA sequence: TGTGCCAGCAGCTCCCGGGACACAGATACGCAGTATTTT.